This TCR beta chain emerged from a study of blood T cell repertoires in COVID-19. Looking at the study overall: Both acute and convalescent COVID-19 samples were obtained from the United States, Italy and Spain.

The CDR3 consists of 13 residues. Germline values: CDR1 LNHDA, CDR2 SQIVND (reference sequence). The V end lost 8 bases, the J end lost 3 bases, and 13 bases lay between the germline ends. Repertoires were generated with immunoSEQ multiplex PCR, while TCRdb's copy carries only in-frame clones and drops some. The data hold around 500,000 clones, with 75% to 90% observed a single time. The clonotype was recovered from a human donor in a cohort sampled during active COVID-19. The chain carries TRBV19 and TRBJ1-2, with D maybe TRBD1 (5 bases). Sequencing input: peripheral blood. DNA for the CDR3: TGTGCCAGTGCCGTCGACAGATACTATGGCTACACCTTC. This gives the protein CASAVDRYYGYTF.